One sample yielded the 12 T cell receptor beta chains listed below, sequenced in a study of CD8+ T cells in alopecia areata. Sequencing used cDNA as its template, made by extracting RNA and reverse transcribing it. Measured with immunoSEQ multiplex PCR; TCRdb has only the in-frame clones, and not every one. This table holds 120,000 or so clones, around three fifths found once. The sample was CD4+ T cells sorted from blood, taken at week 0. These receptor sequences come from a human donor with alopecia areata.

The gene calls are TRBV9 and TRBJ2-5; 9 nucleotides align to TRBD1. Germline lookup yields CDR1 SGDLS and CDR2 YYNGEE. There are 15 residues in the CDR3. The J segment lost 5 bases and the V segment lost 4 bases, leaving 9 bases of the junction unmatched. The CDR3 sequence is CASSLGTGPVETQYF. The CDR3 region has the DNA TGTGCCAGCAGCTTGGGGACAGGGCCTGTTGAGACCCAGTACTTC.

V usage is TRBV2 and J usage is TRBJ1-4; D is unresolved. The CDR3 covers 11 residues. V lost 4 bases, J lost 6 bases, and 3 bases lay in between. Germline values: CDR1 SNHLY, CDR2 FYNNEI. The CDR3 is CASSVYEKLFF. As DNA, the CDR3 is TGTGCCAGCAGTGTATATGAAAAACTGTTTTTT.

In DNA, the CDR3 is TGTGCCAGCTCACCACCGGTATCGAGTGAAGCTTTCTTT. It encodes CASSPPVSSEAFF. The rearrangement uses TRBV18 and TRBJ1-1, with D uncertain. Trimming cost V 0 bases and J 7 bases, with 9 bases left between them. Germline CDR1 reads KGHSH; CDR2 reads LQKENI. The CDR3 sequence is 13 residues long.

The V and J genes are TRBV6-5 and TRBJ2-7, with 7 bases that match TRBD1. The germline CDR1 and CDR2 sequences are MNHEY and SVGAGI. J gave up 6 bases and V 5 bases, and 4 bases lay outside the gene matches. CDR3 length equals 12 residues. The CDR3 sequence is CASSSRDSEQYF. In nucleotides, the CDR3 is TGTGCCAGCAGTAGCCGGGACAGCGAGCAGTACTTC.

This sequence joins TRBV7-2 and TRBJ2-5; TRBD2 matches at 10 bases. V gave up 0 bases and J gave up 5 bases; unmatched junction bases: 6. This CDR3 is built from 16 residues. Germline V gene data show CDR1 as SGHTA and CDR2 as FQGNSA. Written as DNA, the CDR3 is TGTGCCAGCAGCTTAGCTTTGGCTAGCGGGGGCGAGACCCAGTACTTC. Protein: CASSLALASGGETQYF. The variable domain in full, completed from reference TRBV7-2 and TRBJ2-5, reads GAGVSQSPSNKVTEKGKDVELRCDPISGHTALYWYRQSLGQGLEFLIYFQGNSAPDKSGLPSDRFSAERTGGSVSTLTIQRTQQEDSAVYLCASSLALASGGETQYFGPGTRLLVL.

The rearrangement uses TRBV30 and TRBJ2-1; TRBD2 aligns across 10 bases. The trim removed 0 bases at V and 7 bases at J, leaving 6 bases unmatched. Germline lookup yields CDR1 GTSNPN and CDR2 SVGIG (reference sequence). The CDR3 runs to 15 residues. The CDR3 region has the DNA TGTGCCTGGAGTGTAGGTATTAGCGGGAGGAATGAGCAGTTCTTC. It specifies CAWSVGISGRNEQFF.

The CDR3 bases are TGCGCCAGCAGCCAAGGGGCCAGGGGGAATGAGCAGTTCTTC. It yields the protein CASSQGARGNEQFF. The chain is built from TRBV4-1 and TRBJ2-1; TRBD1 matches at 7 bases. CDR3 size: 14 residues. V trimming: 1 base; J trimming: 7 bases; junction bases outside the gene matches: 4. Germline V CDR1 and CDR2: MGHRA, YSYEKL.

This chain joins TRBV30 and TRBJ2-4; D gene uncertain. There are 15 residues in the CDR3. The ends were cut back, 4 bases at V and 1 base at J, with 14 bases in the middle. The V gene's germline CDR1 is GTSNPN and CDR2 SVGIG (reference sequence). The CDR3 reads CAWTGRDRAKNIQYF. The CDR3, as DNA: TGTGCCTGGACGGGTAGAGACCGGGCCAAAAACATTCAGTACTTC.

The chain joins TRBV9 to TRBJ2-7, with D perhaps matching TRBD1 or TRBD2 (5 bases each). The V gene's germline CDR1 is SGDLS and CDR2 YYNGEE. The CDR3 covers 17 residues. Between the trimmed V and J ends, which lost 0 bases and 2 bases, there was a span of 18 bases. The CDR3 bases are TGTGCCAGCAGCGTAGCTAGGGACGCAAGAACAGCCTACGAGCAGTACTTC. Its translation is CASSVARDARTAYEQYF.

The chain is built from TRBV9 and TRBJ1-5; 7 bases align to TRBD1. Germline V gene lookup returns CDR1 SGDLS and CDR2 YYNGEE. The CDR3 spans 15 residues. The ends lost 1 base at V and 4 bases at J; junction bases unmatched: 5. The CDR3 region has the DNA TGTGCCAGCAGCGTATCTGCAGGGGGGAATCAGCCCCAGCATTTT. It specifies CASSVSAGGNQPQHF.

The rearrangement joins TRBV7-6 to TRBJ2-6; D is possibly TRBD2 (5 bases). V shed 2 bases and J shed 1 base, with 9 bases lying between them. This CDR3 is built from 16 residues. The germline V gene has CDR1 SGHVS and CDR2 FNYEAQ. CDR3 nucleotides: TGTGCCAGCAGCTTAAACGCGGGTTCTGGGGCCAACGTCCTGACTTTC. This encodes CASSLNAGSGANVLTF.

This clone was seen a handful of times. This chain connects TRBV20-1 to TRBJ1-2; no definite D call. V was pared by 5 bases and J by 7 bases, with 8 bases between. Germline lookup yields CDR1 DFQATT and CDR2 SNEGSKA (reference sequence). The CDR3 covers 10 residues. The CDR3 DNA sequence: TGCAGTGCTCGGGAAAGTGGCTACACCTTC. Amino acids: CSARESGYTF.